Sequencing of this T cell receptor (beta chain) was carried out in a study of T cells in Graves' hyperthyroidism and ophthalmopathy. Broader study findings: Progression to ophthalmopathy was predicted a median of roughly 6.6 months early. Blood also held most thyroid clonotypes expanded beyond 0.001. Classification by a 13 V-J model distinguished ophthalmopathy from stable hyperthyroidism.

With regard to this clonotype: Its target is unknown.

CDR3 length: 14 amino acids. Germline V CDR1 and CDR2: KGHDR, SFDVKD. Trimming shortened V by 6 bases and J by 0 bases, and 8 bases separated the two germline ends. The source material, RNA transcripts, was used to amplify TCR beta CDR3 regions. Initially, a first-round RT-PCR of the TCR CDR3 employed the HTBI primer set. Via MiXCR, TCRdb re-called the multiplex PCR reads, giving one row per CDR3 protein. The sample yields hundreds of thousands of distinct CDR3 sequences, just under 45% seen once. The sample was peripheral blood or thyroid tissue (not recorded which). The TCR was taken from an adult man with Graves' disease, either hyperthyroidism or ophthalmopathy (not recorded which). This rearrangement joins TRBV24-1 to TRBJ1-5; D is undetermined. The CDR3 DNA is TGTGCCACCAGTTTTTCCTTTAGCAATCAGCCCCAGCATTTT. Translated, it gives CATSFSFSNQPQHF.